This TCR beta chain appears in the sequencing data of a study of shared clonotypes between healthy human individuals. Here immunoSEQ multiplex PCR was the method, and the copy in TCRdb shows in-frame clones only, minus some. The table lists some 1.4 million clones, roughly 97% of them singletons. J gave up 0 bases and V 0 bases, and 5 bases lay outside the gene matches. The CDR3 extends over 16 amino acids. Germline CDR1 and CDR2: SGHDT and YYEEEE. The chain joins TRBV5-6 to TRBJ2-7, with 8 bases fitting TRBD1. Sequences were obtained from naive CD4+ T cells sorted from blood. The subset is: CD45RA+ positively selected. This clonotype originated in a man aged 30 to 45 in good health. CDR3 region: CASSLGFGTGSYEQYF. CDR3 bases: TGTGCCAGCAGCTTGGGGTTCGGGACAGGCTCCTACGAGCAGTACTTC.